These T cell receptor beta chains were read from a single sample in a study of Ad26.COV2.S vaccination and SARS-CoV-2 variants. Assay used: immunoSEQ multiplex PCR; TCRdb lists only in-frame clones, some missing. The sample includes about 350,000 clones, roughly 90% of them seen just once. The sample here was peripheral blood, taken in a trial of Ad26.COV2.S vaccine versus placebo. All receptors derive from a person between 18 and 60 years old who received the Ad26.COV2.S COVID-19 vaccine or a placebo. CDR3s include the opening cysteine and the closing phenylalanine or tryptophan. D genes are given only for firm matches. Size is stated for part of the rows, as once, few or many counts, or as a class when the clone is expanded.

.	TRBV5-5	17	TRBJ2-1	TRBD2	CASSPNASGATYNEQFF	TGTGCCAGCAGCCCAAATGCTAGCGGGGCAACCTACAATGAGCAGTTCTTC
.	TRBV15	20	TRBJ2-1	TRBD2	CATSRPPRAGVVLGGNEQFF	TGTGCCACCAGCAGACCTCCTCGAGCGGGAGTTGTGTTAGGGGGCAATGAGCAGTTCTTC
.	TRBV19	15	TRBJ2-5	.	CASSITRSGAETQYF	TGTGCCAGTAGTATAACACGATCGGGGGCAGAGACCCAGTACTTC
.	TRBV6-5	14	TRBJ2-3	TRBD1	CASKTGTGADTQYF	TGTGCCAGCAAGACCGGGACAGGGGCAGATACGCAGTATTTT
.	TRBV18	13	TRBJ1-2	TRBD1	CASSQGQGVGYTF	TGTGCCAGCTCACAGGGACAGGGAGTTGGCTACACCTTC
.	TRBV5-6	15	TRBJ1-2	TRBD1	CASSWWGQDVYGYTF	TGTGCCAGCAGCTGGTGGGGACAGGACGTCTATGGCTACACCTTC
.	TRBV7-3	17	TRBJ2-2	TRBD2	CASSLTMREGPGGELFF	TGTGCCAGCAGCTTAACAATGCGGGAGGGCCCTGGCGGGGAGCTGTTTTTT
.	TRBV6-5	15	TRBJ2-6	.	CATQGLSSGANVLTF	TGTGCCACCCAGGGGCTTAGCTCTGGGGCCAACGTCCTGACTTTC
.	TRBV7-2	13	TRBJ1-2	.	CASSLYGLGGYTF	TGTGCCAGCAGCTTATACGGGCTAGGGGGCTACACCTTC
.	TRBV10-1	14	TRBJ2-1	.	CASRGRKGHPWQFF	TGCGCCAGCAGGGGCCGTAAAGGACACCCGTGGCAGTTCTTC
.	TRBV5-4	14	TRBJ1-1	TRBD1	CASSRAGGNTEAFF	TGTGCCAGCAGCCGGGCAGGGGGCAACACTGAAGCTTTCTTT
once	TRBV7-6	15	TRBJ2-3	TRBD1	CASSTPGQGSDTQYF	TGTGCCAGCAGCACACCGGGACAGGGTTCAGATACGCAGTATTTT
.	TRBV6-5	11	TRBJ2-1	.	CASTNYNEQFF	TGTGCCAGCACCAACTACAATGAGCAGTTCTTC
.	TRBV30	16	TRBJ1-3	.	CAWSVPSADSGNTIYF	TGTGCCTGGAGTGTACCCTCCGCAGATTCTGGAAACACCATATATTTT
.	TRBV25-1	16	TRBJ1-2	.	CASSERGAGASYGYTF	TGTGCCAGCAGTGAGCGTGGGGCAGGCGCAAGCTATGGCTACACCTTC
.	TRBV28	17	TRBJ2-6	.	CASTEWVRTSGANVLTF	TGTGCCAGCACCGAGTGGGTCAGGACCTCTGGGGCCAACGTCCTGACTTTC
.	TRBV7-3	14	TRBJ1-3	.	CASSLGGRGNTIYF	TGTGCCAGCAGCTTAGGGGGGCGAGGAAACACCATATATTTT
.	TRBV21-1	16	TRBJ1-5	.	CASSTWDSYSNQPQHF	TGTGCCAGCAGCACCTGGGACAGTTATAGCAATCAGCCCCAGCATTTT